These 26 T cell receptor beta chains came from one sample sequenced in a study of shared clonotypes between healthy human individuals. Here immunoSEQ multiplex PCR was the method, and the copy in TCRdb shows in-frame clones only, minus some. Of about 590,000 clones detected, just under 97% appear once; the ten largest clones hold 0.11%. Naive CD8 cells were CD45RO-negative, positively selected for CCR7, excluding terminally differentiated effector memory CD45RA+ cells. Material for sequencing was naive CD8+ T cells sorted from blood. These receptors came from a woman aged 25 to 45 in good health.

Details on this clone: Other DNA sequences in the sample encode the same CDR3. This chain links TRBV19 with TRBJ1-5; no reliable D call. The germline V and J ends were trimmed by 3 bases and 5 bases, with 5 bases remaining between them. The CDR3 has 12 residues. In germline, CDR1 is LNHDA, CDR2 SQIVND (reference sequence). Written as DNA, the CDR3 is TGTGCCAGTAGTATTGGGGATCAGCCCCAGCATTTT. Translating gives CASSIGDQPQHF. The full variable domain, in which reference TRBV19 and TRBJ1-5 provide the parts outside the CDR3, is DGGITQSPKYLFRKEGQNVTLSCEQNLNHDAMYWYRQDPGQGLRLIYYSQIVNDFQKGDIAEGYSVSREKKESFPLTVTSAQKNPTAFYLCASSIGDQPQHFGDGTRLSIL.

This chain links TRBV7-9 with TRBJ2-7, with D possibly matching TRBD2 (6 bases). The CDR3 runs to 11 residues. Trimming took 6 bases from V and 4 from J, leaving 7 bases between them. Germline V gene data show CDR1 as SEHNR and CDR2 as FQNEAQ (reference sequence). CDR3: CASSRGYEQYF. CDR3 bases: TGTGCCAGCAGTCGGGGGTACGAGCAGTACTTC.

The V gene is TRBV6-5, the J gene TRBJ2-3; 7 bases match TRBD2. The germline V gene encodes CDR1 MNHEY and CDR2 SVGAGI. Trimming removed 0 bases from V and 4 bases from J; junction bases left unmatched: 4. The CDR3 is 15 amino acids. In nucleotides, the CDR3 is TGTGCCAGCAGTTACTCGACGGGGGGTTCAGATACGCAGTATTTT. It is translated as CASSYSTGGSDTQYF.

The genes are TRBV6-5 and TRBJ2-3; D is unresolved. The CDR3 spans 16 residues. V lost 0 bases and J lost 1, with 11 bases in between. The germline gives CDR1 MNHEY, CDR2 SVGAGI. The CDR3 is CASSYSPAWGTDTQYF. The CDR3 nucleotides are TGTGCCAGCAGTTACTCCCCAGCGTGGGGCACAGATACGCAGTATTTT.

This chain uses TRBV27 with TRBJ2-7; the D is unclear. V lost 4 bases and J 2 bases, leaving 9 bases between the germline ends. CDR3 length: 13 amino acids. The germline V gene has CDR1 MNHEY and CDR2 SMNVEV (reference sequence). The CDR3 sequence: CASSSSVPYEQYF. The CDR3 nucleotides are TGTGCCAGCAGTTCGTCGGTCCCCTACGAGCAGTACTTC.

This clone has only one observation. The J gene is TRBJ2-7, the V gene TRBV13, with 11 bases that match TRBD2. Losses at the gene ends were 5 bases for V and 7 bases for J; bases not matched to a gene: 7. In germline, CDR1 is PRHDT, CDR2 FYEKMQ (reference sequence). CDR3 length: 14 amino acids. The CDR3 bases are TGTGCCAGCAGCCCGACTAGCGGGAAGGGTGAGCAGTACTTC. This sequence encodes CASSPTSGKGEQYF.

The gene calls are TRBV7-9 and TRBJ1-2, with no clear D. Trimming took 5 bases from V and 1 from J, leaving 8 bases between them. The CDR3 sequence is 13 residues long. Germline lookup yields CDR1 SEHNR and CDR2 FQNEAQ (reference sequence). The CDR3 loop reads CASSIASNYGYTF. The CDR3 coding sequence is TGTGCCAGCAGCATCGCAAGTAACTATGGCTACACCTTC.

The CDR3 spells CASSQDRGTWEQYF. The CDR3 nucleotides read TGCGCCAGCAGCCAAGATCGGGGTACGTGGGAGCAGTACTTC. This chain joins TRBV4-1 and TRBJ2-5, with a weak D call TRBD2 (5 bases). This CDR3 region has 14 residues. V lost 0 bases, J lost 11 bases, and 16 bases lay in between. Germline assignment: CDR1 MGHRA and CDR2 YSYEKL.

The chain carries TRBV28 and TRBJ1-5, with TRBD1 as a possible D gene (5 bases). This CDR3 contains 14 residues. Germline V lookup: CDR1 MDHEN, CDR2 SYDVKM. V was pared by 6 bases and J by 9 bases, with 18 bases between. The CDR3 sequence: CASSTGTAKGPQHF. The CDR3 DNA is TGTGCCAGCAGCACTGGGACGGCCAAAGGGCCCCAGCATTTT.

V usage is TRBV6-1 and J usage is TRBJ2-7, with TRBD1 identical over 8 bases. This CDR3 spans 12 amino acids. Germline V gene sequence: CDR1 MNHNS, CDR2 SASEGT. Germline trimming cut 6 bases from V and 3 bases from J; bases unmatched to any gene: 1. CDR3 loop: CASRQGGYEQYF. Written as DNA, the CDR3 is TGTGCCAGCAGACAGGGGGGCTACGAGCAGTACTTC.

There are a few counts of this clone. The V gene is TRBV9, the J gene TRBJ2-2, with D maybe TRBD2 (6 bases). This CDR3 contains 15 residues. Germline V gene lookup returns CDR1 SGDLS and CDR2 YYNGEE. V was trimmed by 4 bases and J by 5 bases, leaving 15 bases between them. CDR3 in amino acids: CASSFGGAGTGELFF. The CDR3 bases are TGTGCCAGCAGCTTCGGTGGGGCGGGAACCGGGGAGCTGTTTTTT.

The rearrangement uses TRBV4-1 and TRBJ1-5; D gene uncertain. V was pared by 0 bases and J by 6 bases, with 12 bases between. This CDR3 is 15 amino acids long. Looked up from germline, CDR1 is MGHRA and CDR2 is YSYEKL. The CDR3 DNA is TGCGCCAGCAGCCAAGAGTTGGGGAGAGGTCAGCCCCAGCATTTT. Its translation: CASSQELGRGQPQHF.

This clone was observed a few times. The rearrangement joins TRBV6-1 to TRBJ2-7; 12 nucleotides match TRBD2. The CDR3 runs 18 residues. The junction had 11 bases not matched to a gene; V was cut back by 2 bases and J by 3 bases. Germline V gives CDR1 MNHNS, CDR2 SASEGT. CDR3 protein: CASSESGTSGRSVYEQYF. The CDR3, as DNA: TGTGCCAGCAGTGAATCCGGGACTAGCGGGCGAAGTGTCTACGAGCAGTACTTC.

This chain connects TRBV13 to TRBJ2-1; D unclear. Germline assignment: CDR1 PRHDT and CDR2 FYEKMQ (reference sequence). The germline V and J ends were trimmed by 2 bases and 4 bases, with 6 bases remaining between them. This CDR3 region has 13 residues. CDR3 DNA sequence: TGTGCCAGCAGCTTAAAACCTTACAATGAGCAGTTCTTC. It codes for CASSLKPYNEQFF.

The CDR3 loop reads CAIIDRRLGYGYTF. CDR3 nucleotide sequence: TGTGCCATCATAGACCGAAGACTCGGCTATGGCTACACCTTC. The chain employs TRBV2 and TRBJ1-2; D gene ambiguous. The germline gives CDR1 SNHLY, CDR2 FYNNEI. Deletions cut 10 bases from V and 4 bases from J, with 19 bases between. CDR3 size: 14 residues.

The chain joins TRBV7-9 to TRBJ2-3, with TRBD1 matching 7 bases. CDR1 and CDR2 from the germline V gene are SEHNR and FQNEAQ (reference sequence). The CDR3 extends over 16 amino acids. V lost 5 bases, J lost 5 bases, and 13 bases stayed unmatched. The CDR3: CASSPDRVSRLDTQYF. The CDR3 region has the DNA TGTGCCAGCAGCCCAGACAGGGTTTCGCGTTTAGATACGCAGTATTTT.

CDR3 bases: TGTGCCAGCTGGCCTGGGACAGGGGGCGGCTACACCTTC. This gives the protein CASWPGTGGGYTF. The chain joins TRBV5-6 to TRBJ1-2, with 12 nucleotides matching TRBD1. Germline CDR1 is SGHDT and CDR2 is YYEEEE. The CDR3 is 13 residues long. The V and J ends lost 7 bases and 8 bases, in that order; junction bases with no gene match: 6.

V usage is TRBV2 and J usage is TRBJ1-3, with 7 nucleotides matching TRBD1. The CDR3 has 16 residues. The V gene end was trimmed by 9 bases and the J gene end by 0 bases; junction bases not matched to a gene: 11. Germline V CDR1 and CDR2: SNHLY, FYNNEI. The CDR3 nucleotides are TGTGCCAGTACCGGGACAGTTTTCGGCTCTGGAAACACCATATATTTT. Residues: CASTGTVFGSGNTIYF.

This sequence joins TRBV2 and TRBJ2-3, with D perhaps TRBD2 (6 bases). This CDR3 comprises 17 residues. Per germline, CDR1 SNHLY and CDR2 FYNNEI. Trimming took 7 bases from V and 1 from J, leaving 21 bases between them. CDR3 sequence: CASTERTMRDGTDTQYF. CDR3 sequence (DNA): TGTGCCAGCACGGAGCGGACTATGCGGGATGGCACAGATACGCAGTATTTT.

This clone showed up just once. The chain is built from TRBV5-6 and TRBJ2-7; D gene ambiguous. V lost 1 base, J lost 3 bases, and 11 bases lay in between. Germline-derived CDR1 and CDR2 are SGHDT and YYEEEE. This CDR3 comprises 14 residues. CDR3 DNA: TGTGCCAGCAGCTTGAGTGGCACCGTCTACGAGCAGTACTTC. Amino acids: CASSLSGTVYEQYF. Full variable domain (missing parts from reference TRBV5-6 and TRBJ2-7): DAGVTQSPTHLIKTRGQQVTLRCSPKSGHDTVSWYQQALGQGPQFIFQYYEEEERQRGNFPDRFSGHQFPNYSSELNVNALLLGDSALYLCASSLSGTVYEQYFGPGTRLTVT.

V usage is TRBV5-1 and J usage is TRBJ2-7, with TRBD2 identical over 9 bases. The trim removed 4 bases at V and 7 bases at J, leaving 15 bases unmatched. Germline CDR1 SGHRS, CDR2 YFSETQ. The CDR3 consists of 16 residues. The CDR3 DNA reads as TGCGCCAGCAGCCCCACGGGGCGGGAGGGCTCTTGGGAGCAGTACTTC. It yields the protein CASSPTGREGSWEQYF.

The chain couples TRBV19 to TRBJ2-7; D perhaps matches TRBD2 (5 bases). Germline V CDR1 and CDR2: LNHDA, SQIVND (reference sequence). This CDR3 contains 14 residues. Trimming pared 4 bases from V and 5 bases from J, leaving 15 bases between. In DNA, the CDR3 is TGTGCCAGTAGTAATCTAGCCGTACTCAACGAGCAGTACTTC. Translated: CASSNLAVLNEQYF.

This clone has just a few counts. This sequence joins TRBV2 and TRBJ2-1, with TRBD2 identical over 9 bases. The ends lost 11 bases at V and 9 bases at J; junction bases unmatched: 11. CDR1 and CDR2 from the germline V gene are SNHLY and FYNNEI. The CDR3 is 13 residues long. CDR3 amino acids: CAGKREAIAEQFF. The CDR3 bases are TGTGCCGGAAAGCGGGAGGCGATTGCTGAGCAGTTCTTC.

The rearrangement joins TRBV7-6 to TRBJ2-2; TRBD1 might be the D (6 bases). The germline V gene encodes CDR1 SGHVS and CDR2 FNYEAQ. The CDR3 is 16 residues long. Trimming pared 5 bases from V and 3 bases from J, leaving 16 bases between. DNA of the CDR3: TGTGCCAGCAGCGGTAAAACAGGGATCTACACCGGGGAGCTGTTTTTT. Protein sequence: CASSGKTGIYTGELFF.

For this clone: One end of the junction does not line up with germline, which may come from a read error. V is TRBV7-8 and J is TRBJ2-7; 11 bases are shared with TRBD2. There are 16 residues in the CDR3. Germline V gene sequence: CDR1 SGHVS, CDR2 FQNEAQ. The CDR3 DNA follows: TGTGCCAGCAGCGTAGCGGGAGGGCCGAGTCGTGACGAGCAGTACTTC. This gives the protein CASSVAGGPSRDEQYF.

The genes are TRBV6-5 and TRBJ2-7, with TRBD2 as a possible D gene (5 bases). Germline CDR1 MNHEY, CDR2 SVGAGI. The V end was cut by 0 bases, the J end by 9 bases, with 21 bases between. The CDR3 has 16 residues. CDR3 sequence: CASSYSTPPGYEGQYF. CDR3 coding DNA: TGTGCCAGCAGTTACTCTACCCCCCCTGGCTACGAGGGGCAGTACTTC.